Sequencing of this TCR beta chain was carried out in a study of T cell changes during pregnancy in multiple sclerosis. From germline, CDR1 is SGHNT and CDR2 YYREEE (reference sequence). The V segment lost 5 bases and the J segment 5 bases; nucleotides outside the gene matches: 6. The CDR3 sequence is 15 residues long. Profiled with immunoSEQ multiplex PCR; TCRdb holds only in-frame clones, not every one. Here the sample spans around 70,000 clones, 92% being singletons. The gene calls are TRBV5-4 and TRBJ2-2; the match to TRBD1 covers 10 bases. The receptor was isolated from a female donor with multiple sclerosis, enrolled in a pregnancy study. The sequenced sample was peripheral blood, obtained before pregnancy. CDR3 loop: CASRLTGGETGELFF. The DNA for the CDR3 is TGTGCCAGCAGGTTGACAGGGGGCGAAACCGGGGAGCTGTTTTTT.